This TCR beta chain is drawn from a study of PD-1 blockade in classical Hodgkin lymphoma. Findings and caveats of the study: In CD4+ cells, TCR diversity went up significantly by C4D1, but in CD8+ cells it did not. Complete responders matched newly diagnosed patients in baseline diversity. The study reported lower baseline TCR diversity in newly diagnosed patients than in healthy donors.

Following autologous stem cell transplantation, relapse occurred in every patient, and exposure to brentuximab vedotin varied. The ends lost 1 base at V and 3 bases at J; junction bases unmatched: 14. The CDR3 is 18 residues long. Germline lookup yields CDR1 MGHDK and CDR2 SYGVNS. Comment on this clone: The antigen remains undetermined.

Clones were read by immunoSEQ multiplex PCR, and TCRdb kept only the in-frame ones, dropping some. This sample has roughly 45,000 clones; roughly 78% occur once, and the top ten carry 2.5% to 3%. This sequence joins TRBV25-1 and TRBJ2-5; 7 bases map to TRBD1. The sample here was peripheral blood mononuclear cells (PBMCs), taken before the second cycle of nivolumab. This sequence was found in a human donor with classical Hodgkin lymphoma. The CDR3 DNA follows: TGTGCCAGCAGTGAATCACTCCCGGACAGGTGGGGAGAAGAGACCCAGTACTTC. It codes for CASSESLPDRWGEETQYF.